The source of this TCR beta chain is a study of Ad26.COV2.S vaccination and SARS-CoV-2 variants (dated by TCRdb to the early 2020s). A note on the overall study: Donors in the vaccine arm were drawn from COV1001, a phase I-IIa trial of Ad26.COV2.S in healthy adults that was multicentre, randomized, double-blind and placebo-controlled. Ad26.COV2.S was administered intramuscularly at 5 x 10^10 or 1 x 10^11 viral particles, either as a single shot or as two shots given 56 days apart. The specificity and breadth of SARS-CoV-2-reactive T cell receptors after Ad26.COV2.S vaccination were assessed by TCRbeta repertoire sequencing. The TCR-sequenced set comprised approximately 32 samples: around 20 Ad26.COV2.S vaccine recipients, 5 placebo recipients and 8 SARS-CoV-2 convalescent individuals. Trial participants were randomized into five groups of five, in which low-dose or high-dose Ad26.COV2.S was given once or twice, or placebo was given on both occasions. Investigators remained blinded to trial group allocation during experiments and outcome assessment. Broader findings and caveats from the paper: The authors noted that total T cell responses may have been underestimated by the TCR breadth and depth analyses. Ad26.COV2.S recipients had higher spike-specific TCR breadth than placebo recipients (P = 0.0014). The study lacked the statistical power to compare responses across vaccine doses or regimens. Vaccine and placebo recipients had comparable non-spike TCR breadth, which fits with the vaccine containing only spike. After vaccination, substantial breadth of spike-specific CD8+ and CD4+ T cell responses was reported.

This clone was picked up one time. Its target antigen remains unknown. One base away there is no much larger clone; base qualities are not given. The CDR3 covers 19 residues, taking in both the cysteine and the phenylalanine. Of the read, only the CDR3 DNA is kept; its 57 bases are in frame from base 1. The germline V gene provides CDR1 SGHTA and CDR2 FQGTGA. Trimming accounts for 4 bases at V and 10 bases at J, while the number of junction bases matched to no gene is 19. The immunoSEQ Assay was the method used to sequence TCRbeta CDR3 regions. After extraction, genomic DNA underwent amplification by bias-controlled multiplex PCR, followed by high-throughput sequencing. The original methods were these. To quantify the absolute abundance of each unique TCRbeta CDR3 region, sequences were collapsed and filtered. T cell fraction was estimated by normalization of TCRbeta template counts to usable DNA, with usable DNA being measured through amplification of reference genes present in all nucleated cells. Repertoire TCRs were annotated as SARS-CoV-2-specific when V gene, CDR3 amino acid sequence and J gene were exactly matched to a known reactive TCR set. The reference SARS-CoV-2 TCR set was obtained from MIRA and was filtered for enrichment in COVID-19-positive ImmuneCODE repertoires, whereby public or cross-reactive TCRs were removed. Based on the MIRA antigens, annotated TCRs were further analysed at the level of specific ORF or position within ORF. Breadth was defined as the number of annotated unique rearrangements divided by the total number of unique productive rearrangements, and depth was defined as the summed frequency of the annotated unique rearrangements. Two-sided Wilcoxon rank-sum tests were used to compare TCR breadth between groups. Not all clones reach the TCRdb copy of this immuneACCESS table, which keeps in-frame sequences only. Checked studies attribute under half of the gap to unresolved V genes and leave the rest unexplained. From that table come the V and J calls and clone size; the DNA was used to work out D and trimming. Here the sample has 250,000 or so clones; roughly 89% occur a single time. Less than 3% of the sample comes from the top ten.

The treatment or condition label of this sample denotes: around 19 received Ad26.COV2.S at low or high dose, single or two shots; 5 received placebo; per-sample allocation not given. Repertoires of vaccine and placebo recipients were sequenced from samples taken on day 63 after the first injection. In Cohort 1b, more than 20 adults aged 18-55 years were enrolled at a single site in Boston, USA, between 29 July and 7 August 2020. Ad26.COV2.S was a replication-incompetent adenovirus type 26 vector that expressed a prefusion-stabilized SARS-CoV-2 spike protein derived from the original Wuhan strain. The source is a person aged 18-65 years who received the Ad26.COV2.S COVID-19 vaccine or a placebo. The rearrangement combines TRBV7-3 with TRBJ2-1; 13 nucleotides in the junction match TRBD2. The starting material was peripheral blood, obtained in a trial of Ad26.COV2.S vaccine versus placebo. The nucleotides read TGTGCCAGCAGCTCGGGCCCTACTAGCGGGAGGGCCGTGGGGAGGGAGCAGTTCTTC. Translated, it gives CASSSGPTSGRAVGREQFF.